The entry below describes one T cell receptor beta chain. No antigen is known for it. This sample was taken from a study of T-cell reconstitution after alpha-beta-depleted transplantation in children. The study's findings and limits: A year post-transplant, T-cell counts and diversity derived mostly from newly produced T cells. By about two months after transplant, alpha-beta T cells reportedly arose from several hundred graft clones that had expanded. Surviving recipient cells, namely T cells and thymic progenitors, were the source of high day-60 TCRbeta diversity in some patients.

A library of TCRbeta sequences, prepared with unique molecular identifiers, was generated. One entry per CDR3 protein, called by TCRdb with MiXCR from the PCR reads. The top ten clones hold under 6% of a sample with roughly 790,000 distinct CDR3 sequences, 15% to 20% of them seen once. The CDR3 consists of 17 residues. In germline, CDR1 is SGDLS, CDR2 YYNGEE. The ends lost 4 bases at V and 5 bases at J; junction bases unmatched: 13. The chain couples TRBV9 to TRBJ1-2; 11 bases align to TRBD1. This sequence was found in a male patient younger than 18 who had a stem cell transplant for acute lymphoblastic leukemia, so the T cells may come from the graft donor. Source: PBMCs, mostly from graft donor cells, taken 360 days after TCRalphabeta/CD19-depleted stem cell transplant. CDR3 sequence reads: CASSLRDRTGGEYGYTF. CDR3 bases: TGTGCCAGCAGCCTCCGCGACCGGACAGGGGGCGAATATGGCTACACCTTC. Combining the CDR3 with reference TRBV9 and TRBJ1-2 gives the whole variable domain DSGVTQTPKHLITATGQRVTLRCSPRSGDLSVYWYQQSLDQGLQFLIQYYNGEERAKGNILERFSAQQFPDLHSELNLSSLELGDSALYFCASSLRDRTGGEYGYTFGSGTRLTVV.